This TCR beta chain derives from a study of blood T cell repertoires in COVID-19. On the study more broadly: Whether acute or convalescent, the COVID-19 samples came from the United States, Italy and Spain.

The V end lost 1 base, the J end lost 1 base, and 9 bases lay between the germline ends. The CDR3 loop spans 15 amino acids. The germline gives CDR1 MNHEY, CDR2 SMNVEV (reference sequence). Sequenced by immunoSEQ multiplex PCR; TCRdb stores in-frame clones only, minus some. The top ten hold around a tenth of the sample, which has roughly 92,000 clones, approximately 86% seen once. The source material was peripheral blood. The J gene is TRBJ2-3, the V gene TRBV27; D gene uncertain. This receptor was obtained from a man aged 50 to 59 with acute or convalescent COVID-19. The CDR3 DNA reads as TGTGCCAGCAGTTTATACCTCGGTGGCACAGATACGCAGTATTTT. This sequence encodes CASSLYLGGTDTQYF.